These 16 T cell receptor beta chains were all obtained from the same sample, sequenced in a study of spatial heterogeneity in lung cancer. TCRdb re-called the 5' RACE reads through MiXCR, storing one row per CDR3 protein. The sample has about 36,000 distinct CDR3 sequences, 6.5% to 9.5% seen once. The time point was: blood at routine non-recurrence follow-up after resection. The specimen comprised PBMCs, sampled at follow-up. All receptors come from a male donor with early-stage non-small cell lung cancer.

This sequence joins TRBV7-9 and TRBJ1-1, with 7 bases identical to TRBD1. The CDR3 runs 12 residues. The germline CDR1 and CDR2 sequences are SEHNR and FQNEAQ (reference sequence). After removal of 4 bases from V and 4 bases from J, the junction contained 0 bases not matched to a gene. Here the CDR3 reads CASSWDSTEAFF. CDR3 coding DNA: TGTGCCAGCAGCTGGGACAGCACTGAAGCTTTCTTT.

This clonotype was counted between two and nine times. The J gene is TRBJ2-5, the V gene TRBV3-1; D might be TRBD2 (6 bases). The CDR3 is 14 amino acids. The V gene's germline CDR1 is LGHDT and CDR2 YNNKEL (reference sequence). Trimming removed 0 bases from V and 6 bases from J, with 11 bases in between. In nucleotides, the CDR3 is TGTGCCAGCAGCCAAGAAGGAGGGTGGAAGACCCAGTACTTC. Translated, it gives CASSQEGGWKTQYF.

This clonotype was seen many times. J is TRBJ2-7 and V is TRBV6-6, with TRBD1 matching over 7 bases. Unmatched junction bases numbered 12, after V lost 6 bases and J lost 4 bases. The CDR3 is 15 amino acids. Germline assignment: CDR1 MNHNY and CDR2 SVGAGI (reference sequence). CDR3 residues: CASSYATGTDYEQYF. In nucleotides, the CDR3 is TGTGCCAGCAGCTATGCCACCGGGACAGATTACGAGCAGTACTTC.

The chain recombines TRBV7-8 with TRBJ2-3; 8 bases are shared with TRBD1. Germline loops: CDR1 SGHVS, CDR2 FQNEAQ. Unmatched junction bases numbered 3, after V lost 1 base and J lost 6 bases. CDR3 size: 14 residues. The CDR3 DNA reads TGTGCCAGCAGCTTAGGCAGGGGGCTTGATACGCAGTATTTT. Protein product: CASSLGRGLDTQYF.

This clonotype was seen a few times. The rearrangement joins TRBV2 to TRBJ1-2; D perhaps matches TRBD1 (6 bases). Trimming took 0 bases from V and 4 from J, leaving 12 bases between them. The CDR3 sequence is 15 residues long. Germline loops: CDR1 SNHLY, CDR2 FYNNEI. The CDR3 DNA reads as TGTGCCAGCAGTGAAGCTGGGCAGGGGATCTATGGCTACACCTTC. Amino acids: CASSEAGQGIYGYTF.

This clonotype was recorded at least ten times. This chain uses TRBV5-6 with TRBJ1-2; no clear D gene. With 4 bases removed from V and 14 bases from J, the gap between germline ends came to 18 bases. CDR3 length: 12 residues. Germline V gene data show CDR1 as SGHDT and CDR2 as YYEEEE. The CDR3 loop is CASSLPLTPYTF. CDR3 sequence (DNA): TGTGCCAGCAGCCTCCCCCTAACACCTTATACCTTC.

The table lists this clonotype with many counts. V is TRBV2 and J is TRBJ2-5, with 8 bases lining up with TRBD2. Germline CDR1 reads SNHLY; CDR2 reads FYNNEI. Losses at the gene ends were 6 bases for V and 5 bases for J; bases not matched to a gene: 14. The CDR3 totals 16 residues. The CDR3 protein is CASRPTLGGAGETQYF. The CDR3 nucleotides read TGTGCCAGCAGACCCACTCTCGGGGGGGCCGGTGAGACCCAGTACTTC.

The chain uses TRBV6-5 and TRBJ1-1; 9 positions agree with TRBD1. V lost 5 bases, J lost 0 bases, and 4 bases stayed unmatched. The germline CDR1 and CDR2 sequences are MNHEY and SVGAGI. CDR3 length: 15 amino acids. CDR3 in amino acids: CASSRGQGLNTEAFF. CDR3 nucleotide sequence: TGTGCCAGCAGTCGAGGACAGGGGTTGAACACTGAAGCTTTCTTT.

This clonotype has ten or more counts. The chain employs TRBV19 and TRBJ1-2; no reliable D call. The CDR3 runs to 13 residues. Trimming shortened V by 5 bases and J by 5 bases, and 12 bases separated the two germline ends. CDR1 and CDR2 (germline): LNHDA, SQIVND (reference sequence). The CDR3 region is CASSLQMGYGYTF. The CDR3 DNA is TGTGCCAGTAGTCTTCAGATGGGGTATGGCTACACCTTC.

This clonotype was picked up many times. The genes are TRBV3-1 and TRBJ1-5, with D hard to call. Germline V gene data show CDR1 as LGHDT and CDR2 as YNNKEL (reference sequence). The CDR3 is 14 amino acids. V was cut by 3 bases and J by 0 bases, with 6 bases left in between. CDR3 protein: CASSQGNSNQPQHF. The CDR3 DNA reads TGTGCCAGCAGCCAGGGAAATAGCAATCAGCCCCAGCATTTT.

The table lists this clonotype with a few counts. V and J are TRBV29-1 and TRBJ1-1; D gene uncertain. The V gene's germline CDR1 is SQVTM and CDR2 ANQGSEA. The ends were cut back, 6 bases at V and 3 bases at J, with 11 bases in the middle. The CDR3 has 12 residues. The CDR3 protein is CSVGRADTEAFF. The CDR3 DNA is TGCAGCGTCGGACGGGCAGACACTGAAGCTTTCTTT.

This clonotype was observed many times. V is TRBV5-6 and J is TRBJ2-3, with D maybe TRBD1 (5 bases). Trimming pared 5 bases from V and 4 bases from J, leaving 14 bases between. The germline V gene has CDR1 SGHDT and CDR2 YYEEEE. This CDR3 has 14 amino acids. The CDR3 nucleotides are TGTGCCAGCAGTCAGGGTCGCCTTTCAGATACGCAGTATTTT. This translates into CASSQGRLSDTQYF.

This clonotype was detected ten times or more. The CDR3 sequence is CASSLGGGLLFF. The CDR3 DNA reads as TGTGCCAGCAGCTTAGGAGGTGGTTTGCTGTTTTTT. The V gene is TRBV7-6, the J gene TRBJ1-4; the D is unclear. Trimming shortened V by 1 base and J by 14 bases, and 11 bases separated the two germline ends. The CDR3 totals 12 residues. Looked up from germline, CDR1 is SGHVS and CDR2 is FNYEAQ.

In its sample, this clonotype was seen many times. The V and J genes are TRBV6-5 and TRBJ2-5; D possibly corresponds to TRBD2 (6 bases). This CDR3 is 15 amino acids long. V shed 2 bases and J shed 1 base, with 11 bases lying between them. Germline V gene sequence: CDR1 MNHEY, CDR2 SVGAGI. The DNA for the CDR3 is TGTGCCAGCAGTTACGGCGGGGAGCCCCAAGAGACCCAGTACTTC. Translation gives CASSYGGEPQETQYF.

In its sample, this clonotype was seen many times. V is TRBV6-5 and J is TRBJ2-7; 9 bases align to TRBD1. Germline CDR1 is MNHEY and CDR2 is SVGAGI. With V trimmed by 6 bases and J by 3 bases, 3 bases remained unmatched. There are 13 residues in the CDR3. CDR3 in amino acids: CASSTGGLYEQYF. In nucleotides, the CDR3 is TGTGCCAGCAGCACAGGGGGCCTCTACGAGCAGTACTTC.

This clonotype appeared many times. The V and J genes are TRBV25-1 and TRBJ2-7; 7 bases are shared with TRBD1. There are 14 residues in the CDR3. Looked up from germline, CDR1 is MGHDK and CDR2 is SYGVNS. V shed 8 bases, J shed 2 bases, and the junction held 9 bases outside the gene matches. The CDR3 sequence is CASSTPGQTYEQYF. The CDR3 bases are TGTGCCAGCTCCACTCCGGGACAGACCTACGAGCAGTACTTC.